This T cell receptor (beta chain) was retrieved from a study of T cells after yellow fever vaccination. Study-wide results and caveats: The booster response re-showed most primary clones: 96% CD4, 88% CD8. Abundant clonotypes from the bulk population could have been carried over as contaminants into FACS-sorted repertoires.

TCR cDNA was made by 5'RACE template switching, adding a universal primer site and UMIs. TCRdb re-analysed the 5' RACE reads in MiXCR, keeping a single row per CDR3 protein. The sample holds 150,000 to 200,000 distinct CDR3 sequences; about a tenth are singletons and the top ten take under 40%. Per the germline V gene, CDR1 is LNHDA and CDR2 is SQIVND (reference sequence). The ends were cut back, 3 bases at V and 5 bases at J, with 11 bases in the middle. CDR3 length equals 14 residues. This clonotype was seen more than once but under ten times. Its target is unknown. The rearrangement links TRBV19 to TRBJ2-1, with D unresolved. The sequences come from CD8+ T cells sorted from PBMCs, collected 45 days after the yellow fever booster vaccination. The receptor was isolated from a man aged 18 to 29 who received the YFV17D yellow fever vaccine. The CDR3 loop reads CASSIFGLDNEQFF. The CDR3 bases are TGTGCCAGTAGTATTTTCGGGTTGGACAATGAGCAGTTCTTC. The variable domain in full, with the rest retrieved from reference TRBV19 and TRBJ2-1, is DGGITQSPKYLFRKEGQNVTLSCEQNLNHDAMYWYRQDPGQGLRLIYYSQIVNDFQKGDIAEGYSVSREKKESFPLTVTSAQKNPTAFYLCASSIFGLDNEQFFGPGTRLTVL.